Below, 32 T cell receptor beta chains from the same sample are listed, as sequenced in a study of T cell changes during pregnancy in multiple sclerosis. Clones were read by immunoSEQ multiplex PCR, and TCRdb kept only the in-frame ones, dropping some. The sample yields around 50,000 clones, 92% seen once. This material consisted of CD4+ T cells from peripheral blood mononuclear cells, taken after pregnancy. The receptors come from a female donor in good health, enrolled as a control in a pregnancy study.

DNA for the CDR3: TGTGCCAGCAGCTTCGGGACAGCGAACACTGAAGCTTTCTTT. Protein product: CASSFGTANTEAFF. The V and J genes are TRBV7-2 and TRBJ1-1, with TRBD1 identical over 7 bases. The CDR3 runs to 14 residues. V lost 3 bases and J lost 1; bases outside the gene matches: 2. Per the germline V gene, CDR1 is SGHTA and CDR2 is FQGNSA. The whole variable domain, filled in from reference TRBV7-2 and TRBJ1-1, reads GAGVSQSPSNKVTEKGKDVELRCDPISGHTALYWYRQSLGQGLEFLIYFQGNSAPDKSGLPSDRFSAERTGGSVSTLTIQRTQQEDSAVYLCASSFGTANTEAFFGQGTRLTVV.

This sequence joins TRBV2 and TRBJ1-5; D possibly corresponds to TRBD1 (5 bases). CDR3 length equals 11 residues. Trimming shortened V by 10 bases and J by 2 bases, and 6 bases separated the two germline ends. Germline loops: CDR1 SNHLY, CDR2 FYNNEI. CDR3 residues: CATGGNQPQHF. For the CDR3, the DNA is TGTGCCACGGGGGGCAATCAGCCCCAGCATTTT.

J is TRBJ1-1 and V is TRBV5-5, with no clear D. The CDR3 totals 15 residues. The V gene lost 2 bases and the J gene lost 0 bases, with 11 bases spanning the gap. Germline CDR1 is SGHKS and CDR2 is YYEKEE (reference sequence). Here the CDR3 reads CASSLVATMNTEAFF. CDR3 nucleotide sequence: TGTGCCAGCAGCTTAGTAGCAACAATGAACACTGAAGCTTTCTTT.

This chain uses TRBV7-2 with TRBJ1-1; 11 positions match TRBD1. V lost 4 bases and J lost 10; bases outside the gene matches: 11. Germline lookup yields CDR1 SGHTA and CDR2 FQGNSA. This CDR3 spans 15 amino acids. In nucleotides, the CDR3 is TGTGCCAGCAGCTCGCGGGACAGGGGGGACGCGCGAGCTTTCTTT. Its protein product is CASSSRDRGDARAFF.

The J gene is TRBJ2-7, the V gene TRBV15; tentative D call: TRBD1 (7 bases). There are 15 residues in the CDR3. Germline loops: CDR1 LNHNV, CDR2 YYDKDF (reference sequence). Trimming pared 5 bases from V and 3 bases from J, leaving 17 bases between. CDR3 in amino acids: CATSGSGGSFYEQYF. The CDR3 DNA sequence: TGTGCCACCAGCGGGTCAGGGGGGAGTTTCTACGAGCAGTACTTC.

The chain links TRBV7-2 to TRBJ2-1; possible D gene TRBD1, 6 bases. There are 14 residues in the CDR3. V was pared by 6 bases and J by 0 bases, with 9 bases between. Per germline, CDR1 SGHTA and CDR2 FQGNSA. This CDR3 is CASRDRSSYNEQFF. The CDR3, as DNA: TGTGCCAGCAGAGACAGGAGCTCCTACAATGAGCAGTTCTTC.

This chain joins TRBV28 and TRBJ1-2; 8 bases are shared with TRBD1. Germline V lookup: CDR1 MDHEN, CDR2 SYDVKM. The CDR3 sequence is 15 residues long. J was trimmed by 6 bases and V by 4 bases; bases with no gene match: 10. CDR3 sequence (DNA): TGTGCCAGCAGTTCCCCACGAAGACAGGGGAATGGCTACACCTTC. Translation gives CASSSPRRQGNGYTF.

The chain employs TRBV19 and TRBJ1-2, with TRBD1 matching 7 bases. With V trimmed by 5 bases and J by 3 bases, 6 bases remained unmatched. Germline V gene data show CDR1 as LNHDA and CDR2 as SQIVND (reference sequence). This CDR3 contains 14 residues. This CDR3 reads CASSRVTGHYGYTF. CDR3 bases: TGTGCCAGTAGTCGTGTGACAGGGCACTATGGCTACACCTTC.

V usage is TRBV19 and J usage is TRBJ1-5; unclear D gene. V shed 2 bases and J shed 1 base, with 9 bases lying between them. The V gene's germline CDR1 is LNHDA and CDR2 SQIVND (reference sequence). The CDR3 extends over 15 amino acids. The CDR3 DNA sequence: TGTGCCAGTAGTATAATAGGGAGGAGCAATCAGCCCCAGCATTTT. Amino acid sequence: CASSIIGRSNQPQHF. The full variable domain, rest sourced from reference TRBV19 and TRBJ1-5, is DGGITQSPKYLFRKEGQNVTLSCEQNLNHDAMYWYRQDPGQGLRLIYYSQIVNDFQKGDIAEGYSVSREKKESFPLTVTSAQKNPTAFYLCASSIIGRSNQPQHFGDGTRLSIL.

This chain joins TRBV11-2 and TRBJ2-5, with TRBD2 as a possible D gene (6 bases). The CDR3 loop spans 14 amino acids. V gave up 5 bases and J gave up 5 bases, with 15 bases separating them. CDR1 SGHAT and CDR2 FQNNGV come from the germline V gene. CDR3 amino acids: CASSTRDSRETQYF. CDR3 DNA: TGTGCCAGCAGCACCCGGGACTCCAGGGAGACCCAGTACTTC. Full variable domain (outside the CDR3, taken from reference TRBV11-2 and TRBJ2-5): EAGVAQSPRYKIIEKRQSVAFWCNPISGHATLYWYQQILGQGPKLLIQFQNNGVVDDSQLPKDRFSAERLKGVDSTLKIQPAKLEDSAVYLCASSTRDSRETQYFGPGTRLLVL.

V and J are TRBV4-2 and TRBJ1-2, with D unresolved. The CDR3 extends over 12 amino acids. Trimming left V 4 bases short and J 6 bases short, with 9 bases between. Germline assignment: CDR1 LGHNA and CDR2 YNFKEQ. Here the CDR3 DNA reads TGTGCCAGCAGCCTTGGGCGCGATGGCTACACCTTC. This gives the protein CASSLGRDGYTF.

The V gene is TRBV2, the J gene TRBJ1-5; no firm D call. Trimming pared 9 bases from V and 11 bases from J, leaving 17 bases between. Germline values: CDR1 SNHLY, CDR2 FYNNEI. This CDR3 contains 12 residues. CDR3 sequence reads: CASGGLPQAQHF. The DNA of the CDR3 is TGTGCCAGTGGAGGGCTTCCTCAAGCCCAGCATTTT.

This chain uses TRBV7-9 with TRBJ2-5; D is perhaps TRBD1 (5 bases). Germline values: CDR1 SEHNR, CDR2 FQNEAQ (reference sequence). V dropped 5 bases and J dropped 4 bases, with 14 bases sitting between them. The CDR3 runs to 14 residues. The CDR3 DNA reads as TGTGCCAGCAGCCTGCAAGGGGCCGGAGAGACCCAGTACTTC. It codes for CASSLQGAGETQYF.

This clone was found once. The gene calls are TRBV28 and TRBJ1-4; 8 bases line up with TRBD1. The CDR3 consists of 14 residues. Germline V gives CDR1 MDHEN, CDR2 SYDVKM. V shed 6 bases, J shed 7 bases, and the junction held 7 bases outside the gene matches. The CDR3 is CASRTGVRGEKLFF. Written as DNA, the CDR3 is TGTGCCAGCAGGACAGGGGTGAGAGGTGAAAAACTGTTTTTT.

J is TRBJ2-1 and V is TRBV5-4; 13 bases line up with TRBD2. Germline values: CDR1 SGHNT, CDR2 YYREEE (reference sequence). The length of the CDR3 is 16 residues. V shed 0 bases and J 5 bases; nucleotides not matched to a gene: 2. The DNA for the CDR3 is TGTGCCAGCAGCTTGGAGGGACTAGCGGGGAACAATGAGCAGTTCTTC. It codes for CASSLEGLAGNNEQFF.

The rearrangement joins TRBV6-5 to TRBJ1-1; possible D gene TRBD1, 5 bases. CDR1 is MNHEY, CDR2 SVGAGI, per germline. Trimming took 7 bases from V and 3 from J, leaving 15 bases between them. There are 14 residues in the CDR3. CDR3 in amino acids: CASTQPGGDTEAFF. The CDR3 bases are TGTGCCAGCACACAGCCCGGAGGGGACACTGAAGCTTTCTTT.

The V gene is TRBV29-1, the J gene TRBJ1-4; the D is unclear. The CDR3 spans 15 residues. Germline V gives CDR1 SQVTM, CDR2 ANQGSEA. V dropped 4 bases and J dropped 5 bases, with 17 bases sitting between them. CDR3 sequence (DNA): TGCAGCGTTGGAACACAGCGGAAGGGAAATGAAAAACTGTTTTTT. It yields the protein CSVGTQRKGNEKLFF. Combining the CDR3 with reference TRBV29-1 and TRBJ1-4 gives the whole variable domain SAVISQKPSRDICQRGTSLTIQCQVDSQVTMMFWYRQQPGQSLTLIATANQGSEATYESGFVIDKFPISRPNLTFSTLTVSNMSPEDSSIYLCSVGTQRKGNEKLFFGSGTQLSVL.

CDR3 nucleotides: TGTGCCAGCAAAGAGGGCAATCAGCCCCAGCATTTT. Residues: CASKEGNQPQHF. The chain has TRBV28 and TRBJ1-5; D is ambiguous. Germline V lookup: CDR1 MDHEN, CDR2 SYDVKM. CDR3 length: 12 amino acids. The V and J ends lost 7 bases and 2 bases respectively, with 6 bases between them.

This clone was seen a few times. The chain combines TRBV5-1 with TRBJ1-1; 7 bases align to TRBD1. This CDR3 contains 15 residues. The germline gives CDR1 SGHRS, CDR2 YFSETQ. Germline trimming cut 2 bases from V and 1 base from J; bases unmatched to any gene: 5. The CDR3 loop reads CASSFTGDQNTEAFF. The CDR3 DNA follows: TGCGCCAGCAGCTTTACAGGGGATCAGAACACTGAAGCTTTCTTT.

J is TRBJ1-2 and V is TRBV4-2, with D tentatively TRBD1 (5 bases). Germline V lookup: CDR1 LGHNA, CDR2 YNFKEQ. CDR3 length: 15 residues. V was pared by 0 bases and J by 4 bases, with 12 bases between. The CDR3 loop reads CASSQEARASYGYTF. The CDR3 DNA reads TGTGCCAGCAGCCAAGAGGCCAGGGCAAGCTATGGCTACACCTTC.

CDR3 residues: CASSLSGTGELFF. As DNA, the CDR3 is TGTGCCAGCAGTTTATCCGGGACCGGGGAGCTGTTTTTT. The chain carries TRBV27 and TRBJ2-2; no firm D call. Deletions cut 0 bases from V and 5 bases from J, with 4 bases between. The CDR3 runs 13 residues. Germline-derived CDR1 and CDR2 are MNHEY and SMNVEV (reference sequence).

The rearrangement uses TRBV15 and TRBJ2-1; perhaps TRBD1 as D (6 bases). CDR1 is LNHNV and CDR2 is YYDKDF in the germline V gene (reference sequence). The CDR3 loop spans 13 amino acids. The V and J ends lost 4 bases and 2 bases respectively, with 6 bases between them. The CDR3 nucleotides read TGTGCCACCAGCAAGGGGGCCTACAATGAGCAGTTCTTC. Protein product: CATSKGAYNEQFF.

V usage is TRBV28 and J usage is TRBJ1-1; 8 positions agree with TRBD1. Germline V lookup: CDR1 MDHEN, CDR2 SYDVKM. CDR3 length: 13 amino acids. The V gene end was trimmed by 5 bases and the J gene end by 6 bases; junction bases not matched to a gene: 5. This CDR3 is CASSQGARAEAFF. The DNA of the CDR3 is TGTGCCAGCAGTCAGGGGGCGCGGGCTGAAGCTTTCTTT.

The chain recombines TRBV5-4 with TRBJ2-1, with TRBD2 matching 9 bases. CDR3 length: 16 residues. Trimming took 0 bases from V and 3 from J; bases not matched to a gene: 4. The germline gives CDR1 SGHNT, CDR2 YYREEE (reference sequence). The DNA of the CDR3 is TGTGCCAGCAGCTTGGTAGCGGGGGCGATCTACAATGAGCAGTTCTTC. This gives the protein CASSLVAGAIYNEQFF.

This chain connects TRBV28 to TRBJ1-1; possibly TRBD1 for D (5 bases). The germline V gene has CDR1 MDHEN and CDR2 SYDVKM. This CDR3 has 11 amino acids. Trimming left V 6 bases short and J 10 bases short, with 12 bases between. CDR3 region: CASSRAGGAFF. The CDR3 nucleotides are TGTGCCAGCAGCCGGGCGGGGGGAGCTTTCTTT.

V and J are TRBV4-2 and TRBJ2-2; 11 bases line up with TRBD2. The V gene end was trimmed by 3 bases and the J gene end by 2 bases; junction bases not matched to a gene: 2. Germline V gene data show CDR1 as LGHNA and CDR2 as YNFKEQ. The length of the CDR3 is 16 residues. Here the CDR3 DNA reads TGTGCCAGCAGCCAGACTAGCGGGGAAAACACCGGGGAGCTGTTTTTT. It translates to CASSQTSGENTGELFF.

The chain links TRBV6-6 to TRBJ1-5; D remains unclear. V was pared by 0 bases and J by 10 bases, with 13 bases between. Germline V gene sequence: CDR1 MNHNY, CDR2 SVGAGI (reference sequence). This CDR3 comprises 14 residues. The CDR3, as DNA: TGTGCCAGCAGTTACTCCGCGGGCCCACACCCCCAGCATTTT. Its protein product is CASSYSAGPHPQHF.

The CDR3 region is CASSPPRDRASNEQFF. The DNA for the CDR3 is TGTGCCAGCAGCCCCCCAAGAGACAGGGCGAGCAATGAGCAGTTCTTC. V is TRBV5-6 and J is TRBJ2-1; TRBD1 matches 7 bases. Germline assignment: CDR1 SGHDT and CDR2 YYEEEE. J was trimmed by 6 bases and V by 4 bases; bases with no gene match: 13. There are 16 residues in the CDR3.

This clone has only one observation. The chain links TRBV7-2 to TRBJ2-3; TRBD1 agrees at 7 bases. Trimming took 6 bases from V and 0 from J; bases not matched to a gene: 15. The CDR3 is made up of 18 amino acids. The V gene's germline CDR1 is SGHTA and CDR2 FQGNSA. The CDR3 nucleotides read TGTGCCAGCAGTCCCAGACTGACAGGGCGCCCGAGCACAGATACGCAGTATTTT. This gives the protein CASSPRLTGRPSTDTQYF.

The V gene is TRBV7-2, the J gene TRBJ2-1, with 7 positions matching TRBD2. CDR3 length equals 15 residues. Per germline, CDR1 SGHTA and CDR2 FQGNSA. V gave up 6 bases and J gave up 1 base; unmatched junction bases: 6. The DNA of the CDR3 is TGTGCCAGCAGTCGTGGGGGGGGTTCCTACAATGAGCAGTTCTTC. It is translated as CASSRGGGSYNEQFF.

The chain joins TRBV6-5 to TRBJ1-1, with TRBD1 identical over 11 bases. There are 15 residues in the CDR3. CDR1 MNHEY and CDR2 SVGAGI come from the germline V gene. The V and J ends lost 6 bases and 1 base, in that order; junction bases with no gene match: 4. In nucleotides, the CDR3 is TGTGCCAGCAGCTTCGGGACAGGGGGGAACACTGAAGCTTTCTTT. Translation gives CASSFGTGGNTEAFF.

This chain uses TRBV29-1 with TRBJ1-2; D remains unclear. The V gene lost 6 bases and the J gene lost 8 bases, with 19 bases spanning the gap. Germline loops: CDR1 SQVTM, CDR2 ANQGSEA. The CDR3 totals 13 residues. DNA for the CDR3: TGCAGCGTCGGCCTAATAGTGGGGAGAGGCTACACCTTC. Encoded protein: CSVGLIVGRGYTF.